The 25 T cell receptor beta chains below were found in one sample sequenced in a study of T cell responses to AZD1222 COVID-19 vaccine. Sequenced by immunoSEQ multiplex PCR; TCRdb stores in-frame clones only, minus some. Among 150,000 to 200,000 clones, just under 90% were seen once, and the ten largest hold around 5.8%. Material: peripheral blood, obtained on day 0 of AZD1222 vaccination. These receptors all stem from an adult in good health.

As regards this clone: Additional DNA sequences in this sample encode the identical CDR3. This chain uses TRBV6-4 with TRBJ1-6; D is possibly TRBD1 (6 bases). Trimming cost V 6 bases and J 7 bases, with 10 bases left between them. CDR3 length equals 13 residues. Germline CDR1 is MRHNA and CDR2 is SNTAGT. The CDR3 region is CASSETGNSPLHF. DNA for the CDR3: TGTGCCAGCAGCGAGACAGGAAATTCACCCCTCCACTTT.

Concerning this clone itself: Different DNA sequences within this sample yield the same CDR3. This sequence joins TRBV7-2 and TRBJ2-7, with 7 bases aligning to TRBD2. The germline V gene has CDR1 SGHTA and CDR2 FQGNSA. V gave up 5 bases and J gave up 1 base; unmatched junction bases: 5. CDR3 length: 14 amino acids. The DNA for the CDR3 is TGTGCCAGCAGCCCGACGGGGGGATCCTACGAGCAGTACTTC. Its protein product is CASSPTGGSYEQYF.

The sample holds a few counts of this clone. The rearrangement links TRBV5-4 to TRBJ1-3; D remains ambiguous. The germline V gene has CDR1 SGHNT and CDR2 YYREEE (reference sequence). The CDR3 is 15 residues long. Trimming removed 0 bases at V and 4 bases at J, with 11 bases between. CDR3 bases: TGTGCCAGCAGCTTGGGACCGGGATCAGGAAACACCATATATTTT. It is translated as CASSLGPGSGNTIYF.

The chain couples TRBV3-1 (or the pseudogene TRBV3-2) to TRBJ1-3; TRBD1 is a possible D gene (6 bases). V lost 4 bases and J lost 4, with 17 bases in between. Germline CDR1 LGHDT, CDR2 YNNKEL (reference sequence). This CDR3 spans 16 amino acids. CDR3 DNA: TGTGCCAGCAGCCCCTATTACAGGGTTTCAGGAAACACCATATATTTT. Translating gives CASSPYYRVSGNTIYF.

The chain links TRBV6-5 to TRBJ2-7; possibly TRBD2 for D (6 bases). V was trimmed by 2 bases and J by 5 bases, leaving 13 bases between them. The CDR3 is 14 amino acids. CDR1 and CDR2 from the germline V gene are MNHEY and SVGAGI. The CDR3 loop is CASSYGLAEHEQYF. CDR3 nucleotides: TGTGCCAGCAGTTACGGTTTAGCGGAGCACGAGCAGTACTTC.

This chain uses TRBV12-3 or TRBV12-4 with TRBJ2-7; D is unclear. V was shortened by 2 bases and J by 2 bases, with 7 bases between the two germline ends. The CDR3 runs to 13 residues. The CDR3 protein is CASSLSRAYEQYF. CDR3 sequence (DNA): TGTGCCAGCAGTTTATCGAGAGCCTACGAGCAGTACTTC.

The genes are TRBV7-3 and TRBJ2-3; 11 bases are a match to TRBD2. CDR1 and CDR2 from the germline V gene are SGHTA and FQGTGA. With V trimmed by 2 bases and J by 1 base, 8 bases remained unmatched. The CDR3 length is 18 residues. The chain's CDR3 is CASSLVVAGGRGTDTQYF. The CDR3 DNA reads TGTGCCAGCAGCTTAGTGGTAGCGGGAGGGCGGGGCACAGATACGCAGTATTTT.

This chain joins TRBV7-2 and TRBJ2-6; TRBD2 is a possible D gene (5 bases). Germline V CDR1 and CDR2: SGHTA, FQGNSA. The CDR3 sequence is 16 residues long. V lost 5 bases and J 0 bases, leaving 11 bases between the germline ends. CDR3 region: CASSTPGDSGANVLTF. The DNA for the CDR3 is TGTGCCAGCAGCACACCCGGGGACTCTGGGGCCAACGTCCTGACTTTC.

This CDR3 is CASSQVSVQGNYGYTF. In DNA form, the CDR3 reads TGTGCCAGCAGCCAAGTATCGGTACAGGGGAACTATGGCTACACCTTC. This chain connects TRBV3-1 (or the pseudogene TRBV3-2) to TRBJ1-2; TRBD1 aligns across 7 bases. V gave up 1 base and J gave up 2 bases; unmatched junction bases: 7. This CDR3 comprises 16 residues. Germline V gene lookup returns CDR1 LGHDT and CDR2 YNNKEL (reference sequence).

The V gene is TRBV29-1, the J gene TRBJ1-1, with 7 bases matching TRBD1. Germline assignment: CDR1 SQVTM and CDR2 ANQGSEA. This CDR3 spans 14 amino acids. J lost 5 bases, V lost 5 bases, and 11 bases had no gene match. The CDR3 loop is CSVQPGTARTEAFF. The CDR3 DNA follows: TGCAGCGTTCAACCAGGGACAGCCAGAACTGAAGCTTTCTTT.

CDR3 DNA: TGTGCCAGCAGCCGACTGACAGGGGCTGAAGAAGAGACCCAGTACTTC. This sequence encodes CASSRLTGAEEETQYF. The chain uses TRBV5-5 and TRBJ2-5; TRBD1 matches 8 bases. V dropped 4 bases and J dropped 3; count of bases not matched to a gene: 11. The germline V gene has CDR1 SGHKS and CDR2 YYEKEE (reference sequence). The CDR3 length is 16 residues.

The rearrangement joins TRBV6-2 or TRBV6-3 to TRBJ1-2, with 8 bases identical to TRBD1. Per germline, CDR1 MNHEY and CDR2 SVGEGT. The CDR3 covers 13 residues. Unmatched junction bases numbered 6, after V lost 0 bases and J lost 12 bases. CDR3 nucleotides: TGTGCCAGCAGTTACTCGGAGGACAGGGCTGACACCTTC. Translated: CASSYSEDRADTF.

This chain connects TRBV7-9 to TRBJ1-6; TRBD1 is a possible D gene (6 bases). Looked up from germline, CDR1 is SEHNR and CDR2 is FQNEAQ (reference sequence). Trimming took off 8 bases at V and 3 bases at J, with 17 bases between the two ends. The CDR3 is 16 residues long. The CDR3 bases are TGTGCCAGCGCCCCAGGGGTGGGCGGCTATAATTCACCCCTCCACTTT. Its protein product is CASAPGVGGYNSPLHF.

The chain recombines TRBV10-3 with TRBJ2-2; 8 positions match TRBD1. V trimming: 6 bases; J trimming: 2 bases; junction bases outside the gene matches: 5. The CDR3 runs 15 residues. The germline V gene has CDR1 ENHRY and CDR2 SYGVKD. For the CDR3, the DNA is TGTGCCATCAGCATCAGGGGGCCTAACACCGGGGAGCTGTTTTTT. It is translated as CAISIRGPNTGELFF.

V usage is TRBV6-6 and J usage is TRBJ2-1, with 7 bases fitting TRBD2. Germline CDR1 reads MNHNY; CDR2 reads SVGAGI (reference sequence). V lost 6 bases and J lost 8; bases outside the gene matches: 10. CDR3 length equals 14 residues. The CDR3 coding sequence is TGTGCCAGCAGAATCTCGGCGGGGGTCGATGAGCAGTTCTTC. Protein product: CASRISAGVDEQFF.

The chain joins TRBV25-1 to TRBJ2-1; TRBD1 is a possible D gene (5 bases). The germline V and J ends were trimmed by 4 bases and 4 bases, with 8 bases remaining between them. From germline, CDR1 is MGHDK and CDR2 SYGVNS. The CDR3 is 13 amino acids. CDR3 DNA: TGTGCCAGCAGTGCCCGGACATACAATGAGCAGTTCTTC. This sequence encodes CASSARTYNEQFF.

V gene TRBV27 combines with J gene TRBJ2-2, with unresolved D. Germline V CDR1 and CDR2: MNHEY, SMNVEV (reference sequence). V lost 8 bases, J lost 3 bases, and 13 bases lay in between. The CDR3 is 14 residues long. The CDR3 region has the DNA TGTGCCAGCTCCAAGGTTTATCACACCGGGGAGCTGTTTTTT. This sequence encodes CASSKVYHTGELFF.

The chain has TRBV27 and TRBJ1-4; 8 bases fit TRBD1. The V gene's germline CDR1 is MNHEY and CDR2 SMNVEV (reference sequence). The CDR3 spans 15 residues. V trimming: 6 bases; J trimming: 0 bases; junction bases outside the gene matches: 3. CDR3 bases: TGTGCCAGCAGGGACAGGGTTGCAACTAATGAAAAACTGTTTTTT. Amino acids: CASRDRVATNEKLFF.

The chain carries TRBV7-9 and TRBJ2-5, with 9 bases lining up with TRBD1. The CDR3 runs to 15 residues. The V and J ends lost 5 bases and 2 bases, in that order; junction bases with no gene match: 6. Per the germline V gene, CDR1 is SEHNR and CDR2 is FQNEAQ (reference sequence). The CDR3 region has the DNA TGTGCCAGCAGCGCACCGGGACAGGGACAAGAGACCCAGTACTTC. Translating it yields CASSAPGQGQETQYF.

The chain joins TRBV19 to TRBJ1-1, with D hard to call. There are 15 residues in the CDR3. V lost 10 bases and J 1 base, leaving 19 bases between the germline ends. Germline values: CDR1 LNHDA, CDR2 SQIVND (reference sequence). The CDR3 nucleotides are TGTGCCACGAAGCAGGACCCCCCGGAGAACACTGAAGCTTTCTTT. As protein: CATKQDPPENTEAFF.

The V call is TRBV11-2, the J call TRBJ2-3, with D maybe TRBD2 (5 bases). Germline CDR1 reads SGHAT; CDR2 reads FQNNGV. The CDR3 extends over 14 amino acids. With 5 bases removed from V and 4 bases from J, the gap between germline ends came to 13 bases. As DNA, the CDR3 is TGTGCCAGCAGCCCCCGGGATCACGCAGATACGCAGTATTTT. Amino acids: CASSPRDHADTQYF.

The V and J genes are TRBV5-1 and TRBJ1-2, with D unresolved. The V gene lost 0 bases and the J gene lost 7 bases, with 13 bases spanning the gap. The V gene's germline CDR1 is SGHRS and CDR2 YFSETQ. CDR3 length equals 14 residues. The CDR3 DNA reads TGCGCCAGCAGCTTGGATATCGACTTGGGTGGCTACACCTTC. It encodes CASSLDIDLGGYTF.

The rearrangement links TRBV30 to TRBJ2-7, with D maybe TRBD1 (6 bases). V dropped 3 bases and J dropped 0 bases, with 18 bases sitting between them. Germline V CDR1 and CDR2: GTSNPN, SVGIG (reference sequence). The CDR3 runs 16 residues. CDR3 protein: CAWSGPRTVFSYEQYF. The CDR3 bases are TGTGCCTGGAGCGGGCCCCGGACAGTTTTCTCCTACGAGCAGTACTTC.

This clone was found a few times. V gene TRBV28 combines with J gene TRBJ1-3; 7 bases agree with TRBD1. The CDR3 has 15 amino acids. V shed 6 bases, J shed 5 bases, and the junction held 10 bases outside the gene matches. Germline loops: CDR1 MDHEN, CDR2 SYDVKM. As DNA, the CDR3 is TGTGCCAGCAGCCAACCGACAGGGATCAGAAACACCATATATTTT. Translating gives CASSQPTGIRNTIYF.

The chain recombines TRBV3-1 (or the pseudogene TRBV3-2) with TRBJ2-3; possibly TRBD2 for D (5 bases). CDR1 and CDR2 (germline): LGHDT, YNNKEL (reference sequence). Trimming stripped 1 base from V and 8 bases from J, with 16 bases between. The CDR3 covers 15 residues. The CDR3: CASSQAPGVAGTQYF. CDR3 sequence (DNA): TGTGCCAGCAGCCAAGCCCCCGGGGTAGCAGGTACGCAGTATTTT.